This T cell receptor beta chain emerged from a study of cytomegalovirus exposure and HLA in healthy donors. This clone showed up many times. The method was immunoSEQ multiplex PCR; TCRdb's version includes in-frame clones alone and lacks a portion of them. The repertoire holds some 170,000 clones, with just under 90% as singletons. CDR1 is MNHEY and CDR2 is SMNVEV in the germline V gene (reference sequence). The ends were cut back, 4 bases at V and 6 bases at J, with 4 bases in the middle. The CDR3 has 10 residues. The receptor was isolated from a woman younger than 45 in good health and CMV-seronegative. The V and J genes are TRBV27 and TRBJ2-7; D gene uncertain. Sequencing was carried out using PBMCs. The CDR3 region is CASSWPEQYF. CDR3 nucleotides: TGTGCCAGCAGTTGGCCCGAGCAGTACTTC.